The next 31 T cell receptor beta chains were all read from a single sample in a study of T cell responses to AZD1222 COVID-19 vaccine. TCRdb keeps only in-frame clones here, not all; method: immunoSEQ multiplex PCR. In the table there are 150,000 to 200,000 clones, just over 90% of which are singletons. The sequences come from peripheral blood, collected 28 days after the second AZD1222 dose. The receptors stem from an adult who received the AZD1222 COVID-19 vaccine.

The J gene is TRBJ2-1, the V gene TRBV5-1, with 7 bases that match TRBD1. V trimming: 4 bases; J trimming: 4 bases; junction bases outside the gene matches: 8. The CDR3 runs to 15 residues. Germline V CDR1 and CDR2: SGHRS, YFSETQ. The CDR3 sequence: CASSRTGTEYNEQFF. DNA of the CDR3: TGCGCCAGCAGCCGTACCGGGACAGAGTACAATGAGCAGTTCTTC.

To note about this clone: Other DNA sequences from this sample encode an identical CDR3 as well. V and J are TRBV10-2 and TRBJ1-6; TRBD1 aligns across 7 bases. Trimming took 7 bases from V and 0 from J; bases not matched to a gene: 6. The CDR3 is 16 amino acids. The germline V gene encodes CDR1 WSHSY and CDR2 SAAADI. CDR3 nucleotides: TGCGCCAGCACGGACAGGCTCAGCTCCTATAATTCACCCCTCCACTTT. The encoded protein is CASTDRLSSYNSPLHF.

This chain connects TRBV6-4 to TRBJ1-6; TRBD1 is a possible D gene (6 bases). Germline assignment: CDR1 MRHNA and CDR2 SNTAGT. This CDR3 spans 13 amino acids. V was cut by 6 bases and J by 9 bases, with 12 bases left in between. The CDR3 DNA sequence: TGTGCCAGCAGACGACAGGCGGGTTCACCCCTCCACTTT. This encodes CASRRQAGSPLHF.

The chain is built from TRBV12-5 and TRBJ1-5; perhaps TRBD1 as D (6 bases). V gave up 3 bases and J gave up 7 bases, with 16 bases separating them. Germline V gene data show CDR1 as LGHNT and CDR2 as FRNRAP. The CDR3 spans 15 residues. CDR3 residues: CASGLTTGWIQPQHF. The CDR3 DNA is TGTGCTAGTGGTTTAACCACAGGGTGGATACAGCCCCAGCATTTT.

The rearrangement uses TRBV11-2 and TRBJ1-6; D is unresolved. Looked up from germline, CDR1 is SGHAT and CDR2 is FQNNGV. The CDR3 totals 15 residues. The V end lost 4 bases, the J end lost 8 bases, and 15 bases lay between the germline ends. The CDR3 here is CASSSPVKSHSPLHF. CDR3 nucleotides: TGTGCCAGCAGCTCCCCTGTTAAGTCCCATTCACCCCTCCACTTT.

This clone was observed once. J is TRBJ1-6 and V is TRBV28; D unresolved. Trimming left V 3 bases short and J 4 bases short, with 4 bases between. The CDR3 sequence is 13 residues long. The germline V gene has CDR1 MDHEN and CDR2 SYDVKM. The CDR3 DNA is TGTGCCAGCAGTTTCAGTTATAATTCACCCCTCCACTTT. Protein product: CASSFSYNSPLHF.

This chain uses TRBV3-1 (or the pseudogene TRBV3-2) with TRBJ2-7, with 7 bases that match TRBD2. With V trimmed by 4 bases and J by 5 bases, 8 bases remained unmatched. The germline CDR1 and CDR2 sequences are LGHDT and YNNKEL (reference sequence). This CDR3 has 14 residues. The CDR3 loop reads CASSPRLASNEQYF. In DNA form, the CDR3 reads TGTGCCAGCAGCCCCAGACTAGCCAGTAACGAGCAGTACTTC.

The V call is TRBV4-2, the J call TRBJ1-4; D uncertain. This CDR3 comprises 14 residues. Per germline, CDR1 LGHNA and CDR2 YNFKEQ. V lost 1 base, J lost 6 bases, and 9 bases lay in between. CDR3 in amino acids: CASSQGTVDEKLFF. The CDR3 nucleotides are TGTGCCAGCAGCCAAGGGACGGTTGATGAAAAACTGTTTTTT.

The J gene is TRBJ1-1, the V gene TRBV11-2; D ambiguous. Germline V gene sequence: CDR1 SGHAT, CDR2 FQNNGV. This CDR3 contains 14 residues. V was clipped by 4 bases and J by 1 base, with 10 bases between them. CDR3 nucleotide sequence: TGTGCCAGCAGCTCACAGTGGGCGAACACTGAAGCTTTCTTT. Translating it yields CASSSQWANTEAFF.

The CDR3 loop is CAWTNGTSVFPQFF. The CDR3, as DNA: TGTGCCTGGACCAATGGGACTAGCGTTTTCCCCCAGTTCTTC. This chain joins TRBV30 and TRBJ2-1; 10 bases are a match to TRBD2. Losses at the gene ends were 4 bases for V and 13 bases for J; bases not matched to a gene: 13. The CDR3 sequence is 14 residues long. Germline CDR1 and CDR2: GTSNPN and SVGIG (reference sequence).

The gene calls are TRBV5-1 and TRBJ1-1; D unresolved. The germline V and J ends were trimmed by 0 bases and 4 bases, with 10 bases remaining between them. The germline V gene has CDR1 SGHRS and CDR2 YFSETQ. The CDR3 contains 14 residues. DNA for the CDR3: TGCGCCAGCAGCTTGGTAGCCCCGGGCACTGAAGCTTTCTTT. Translated: CASSLVAPGTEAFF.

This clone was counted a few times. V and J are TRBV21-1 and TRBJ1-3; the D call of TRBD1 is as the table states it, not checked on the DNA. TRBV21-1 is classified as a pseudogene. The CDR3 covers 17 residues. CDR3 loop: CASSPRDRGCSGNTIYF. DNA for the CDR3: TGTGCCAGCAGCCCCCGGGACAGGGGGTGTTCTGGAAACACCATATATTTT.

The rearrangement joins TRBV1 to TRBJ1-3. TRBV1 is a pseudogene. This CDR3 has 17 residues. CDR3 region: CTSSQGGGGEYGNTIYF. Written as DNA, the CDR3 is TGCACCAGCAGCCAAGGCGGGGGAGGCGAATATGGAAACACCATATATTTT.

The chain recombines TRBV2 with TRBJ2-3, with D possibly being TRBD2 (6 bases). In germline, CDR1 is SNHLY, CDR2 FYNNEI. With 6 bases removed from V and 6 bases from J, the gap between germline ends came to 16 bases. The CDR3 length is 14 residues. CDR3 protein: CASRPGLRGDTQYF. CDR3 nucleotides: TGTGCCAGCAGACCGGGACTTCGGGGGGATACGCAGTATTTT.

The genes are TRBV29-1 and TRBJ2-1; no clear D. This CDR3 is built from 12 residues. Trimming took off 0 bases at V and 8 bases at J, with 8 bases between the two ends. Germline assignment: CDR1 SQVTM and CDR2 ANQGSEA. CDR3 DNA: TGCAGCGTTGAAGATCCGCTAGATGAGCAGTTCTTC. Its protein product is CSVEDPLDEQFF.

In DNA form, the CDR3 reads TGTGCCAGCGTCATGGGTCCGAGGGGGAGCTCCTACGAGCAGTACTTC. It specifies CASVMGPRGSSYEQYF. This chain joins TRBV2 and TRBJ2-7, with D possibly TRBD1 on 6 matching bases. Germline V lookup: CDR1 SNHLY, CDR2 FYNNEI. The germline V and J ends were trimmed by 8 bases and 0 bases, with 20 bases remaining between them. CDR3 length: 16 residues. The variable domain in full, completed from reference TRBV2 and TRBJ2-7, reads EPEVTQTPSHQVTQMGQEVILRCVPISNHLYFYWYRQILGQKVEFLVSFYNNEISEKSEIFDDQFSVERPDGSNFTLKIRSTKLEDSAMYFCASVMGPRGSSYEQYFGPGTRLTVT.

As to this clone: One end of the junction does not line up with germline, which may come from a read error. This chain joins TRBV7-2 and TRBJ2-1, with a possible D match to TRBD1 (7 bases). Germline-derived CDR1 and CDR2 are SGHTA and FQGNSA. CDR3 length: 15 residues. The CDR3 DNA follows: TGTGCCAGCAGCTCTCAGGGGGACTCCAACAATGAGCAGTTCTTC. Its translation: CASSSQGDSNNEQFF.

V is TRBV2 and J is TRBJ2-1; D may match TRBD1 or TRBD2 (5 bases each). Germline CDR1 reads SNHLY; CDR2 reads FYNNEI. V lost 2 bases and J 6 bases, leaving 14 bases between the germline ends. This CDR3 contains 15 residues. The CDR3 DNA sequence: TGTGCCAGCAGTGAAATCCTGGCAGGGAGCAATGAGCAGTTCTTC. Translating gives CASSEILAGSNEQFF.

The chain employs TRBV19 and TRBJ1-1, with TRBD1 identical over 7 bases. The V segment lost 5 bases and the J segment 4 bases; nucleotides outside the gene matches: 10. CDR3 length: 15 residues. Germline-derived CDR1 and CDR2 are LNHDA and SQIVND (reference sequence). In nucleotides, the CDR3 is TGTGCCAGTAGTGTAAGGGACAGAGTGAGCACTGAAGCTTTCTTT. Its translation is CASSVRDRVSTEAFF.

V and J are TRBV7-6 and TRBJ2-7; TRBD1 aligns across 7 bases. V gave up 5 bases and J gave up 0 bases; unmatched junction bases: 4. This CDR3 region has 14 residues. Germline V gene data show CDR1 as SGHVS and CDR2 as FNYEAQ. CDR3 coding DNA: TGTGCCAGCAGCGCCCGGGACAGCTCCTACGAGCAGTACTTC. This encodes CASSARDSSYEQYF.

This chain joins TRBV7-9 and TRBJ2-1; D gene uncertain. The length of the CDR3 is 12 residues. The germline V gene encodes CDR1 SEHNR and CDR2 FQNEAQ (reference sequence). Trimming pared 3 bases from V and 6 bases from J, leaving 6 bases between. CDR3 residues: CASSLSANEQFF. In nucleotides, the CDR3 is TGTGCCAGCAGCTTGTCCGCCAATGAGCAGTTCTTC.

The table lists this clone with a count of one. The V gene is TRBV4-1, the J gene TRBJ1-5; 8 bases line up with TRBD1. Losses at the gene ends were 1 base for V and 1 base for J; bases not matched to a gene: 15. The CDR3 runs to 20 residues. The V gene's germline CDR1 is MGHRA and CDR2 YSYEKL. CDR3 DNA sequence: TGCGCCAGCAGCCAAGGGAGGGCAGGGGGCGCAAATAGGAGCAATCAGCCCCAGCATTTT. It translates to CASSQGRAGGANRSNQPQHF.

This chain uses TRBV6-5 with TRBJ2-2; D gene uncertain. CDR3 length equals 12 residues. CDR1 is MNHEY, CDR2 SVGAGI, per germline. Trimming took 4 bases from V and 5 from J, leaving 5 bases between them. CDR3 sequence: CASSFITGELFF. The CDR3, as DNA: TGTGCCAGCAGTTTCATTACCGGGGAGCTGTTTTTT.

This clone is a singleton in its sample. The J gene is TRBJ2-1, the V gene TRBV5-1, with 7 bases aligning to TRBD2. The CDR3 has 15 residues. Germline CDR1 is SGHRS and CDR2 is YFSETQ. The junction had 5 bases not matched to a gene; V was cut back by 4 bases and J by 1 base. CDR3 amino acids: CASSPTRGSYNEQFF. The CDR3 DNA sequence: TGCGCCAGCAGCCCTACGCGGGGGTCCTACAATGAGCAGTTCTTC.

The rearrangement uses TRBV10-3 and TRBJ1-2; D not certain. Germline assignment: CDR1 ENHRY and CDR2 SYGVKD. This CDR3 is built from 11 residues. V lost 7 bases to trimming and J lost 9 bases, with 12 bases between them. The CDR3 here is CAITQGWSYTF. CDR3 DNA sequence: TGTGCCATCACCCAAGGGTGGAGCTACACCTTC.

The rearrangement joins TRBV3-1 (or the pseudogene TRBV3-2) to TRBJ1-2; no definite D call. The germline V gene has CDR1 LGHDT and CDR2 YNNKEL (reference sequence). The CDR3 covers 14 residues. Trimming took off 0 bases at V and 2 bases at J, with 7 bases between the two ends. The chain's CDR3 is CASSQDRGNYGYTF. CDR3 sequence (DNA): TGTGCCAGCAGCCAAGATCGAGGAAACTATGGCTACACCTTC.

The chain carries TRBV5-1 and TRBJ1-6, with D possibly being TRBD1 (5 bases). V dropped 0 bases and J dropped 6 bases, with 10 bases sitting between them. Germline V gene sequence: CDR1 SGHRS, CDR2 YFSETQ. CDR3 size: 15 residues. CDR3 protein: CASSLGDVINSPLHF. The CDR3 DNA is TGCGCCAGCAGCTTGGGGGACGTTATTAATTCACCCCTCCACTTT.

This chain links TRBV15 with TRBJ2-1; a possible D gene is TRBD1 (6 bases). Germline loops: CDR1 LNHNV, CDR2 YYDKDF (reference sequence). The CDR3 covers 14 residues. Between the trimmed V and J ends, which lost 1 base and 10 bases, there was a span of 14 bases. CDR3 DNA sequence: TGTGCCACCAGCAGAGTAGGACAGCAAGGAGAGCAGTTCTTC. Amino acid sequence: CATSRVGQQGEQFF. Looking up the rest from reference TRBV15 and TRBJ2-1 gives the full variable domain: DAMVIQNPRYQVTQFGKPVTLSCSQTLNHNVMYWYQQKSSQAPKLLFHYYDKDFNNEADTPDNFQSRRPNTSFCFLDIRSPGLGDTAMYLCATSRVGQQGEQFFGPGTRLTVL.

CDR3 nucleotide sequence: TGTGCCAGCTCGCCCGACGTGGGGGCGAGTGAGCAGTATTTT. Amino acid sequence: CASSPDVGASEQYF. The rearrangement joins TRBV18 to TRBJ2-3; TRBD1 is a possible D gene (6 bases). CDR3 length: 14 residues. Trimming removed 6 bases from V and 11 bases from J, with 21 bases in between. Germline V gene sequence: CDR1 KGHSH, CDR2 LQKENI.

V is TRBV7-2 and J is TRBJ1-2; D is possibly TRBD1 (6 bases). Per the germline V gene, CDR1 is SGHTA and CDR2 is FQGNSA. The CDR3 is 14 amino acids. With 5 bases removed from V and 4 bases from J, the gap between germline ends came to 14 bases. In nucleotides, the CDR3 is TGTGCCAGCAGCCTAGGGGGGCTAAGCTATGGCTACACCTTC. Its protein product is CASSLGGLSYGYTF.

This chain links TRBV7-2 with TRBJ2-4; 7 positions match TRBD2. Germline trimming cut 5 bases from V and 8 bases from J; bases unmatched to any gene: 12. The CDR3 has 15 residues. Germline loops: CDR1 SGHTA, CDR2 FQGNSA. The CDR3 loop is CASSETPGGADIQYF. In nucleotides, the CDR3 is TGTGCCAGCAGCGAGACCCCGGGGGGAGCGGACATTCAGTACTTC. Based on the CDR3 plus reference TRBV7-2 and TRBJ2-4, the full variable domain is GAGVSQSPSNKVTEKGKDVELRCDPISGHTALYWYRQSLGQGLEFLIYFQGNSAPDKSGLPSDRFSAERTGGSVSTLTIQRTQQEDSAVYLCASSETPGGADIQYFGAGTRLSVL.